This TCR beta chain is from a study of T-cell reconstitution after alpha-beta-depleted transplantation in children. Unique molecular identifiers were incorporated into the prepared TCRbeta library. TCRdb re-called the PCR reads through MiXCR, storing one row per CDR3 protein. Among around 450,000 distinct CDR3 sequences listed, roughly 10% were seen once. Many counts were recorded for this clonotype. The TCR comes from a child aged 2 to 10 with inherited bone marrow failure, due to receive a stem cell transplant. This specimen consisted of PBMCs, obtained before TCRalphabeta/CD19-depleted stem cell transplant.

CDR3 sequence (DNA): TGCAGCGTCGCAGGGACCGACACAGATACGCAGTATTTT. This translates into CSVAGTDTDTQYF. J is TRBJ2-3 and V is TRBV29-1, with D perhaps TRBD1 or TRBD2 (5 bases each). CDR3 length: 13 amino acids. CDR1 and CDR2 from the germline V gene are SQVTM and ANQGSEA. The V end lost 6 bases, the J end lost 2 bases, and 12 bases lay between the germline ends.